This T cell receptor beta chain was sequenced for a study of blood T cell repertoires in COVID-19. Overall study: Both acute and convalescent COVID-19 samples were obtained from the United States, Italy and Spain. The cDNA or gDNA used as material had been derived from T cells, B-cell-depleted T cells, or PBMCs.

V dropped 5 bases and J dropped 1; count of bases not matched to a gene: 6. The CDR3 is made up of 15 amino acids. Germline CDR1 is ENHRY and CDR2 is SYGVKD. The assay was immunoSEQ multiplex PCR, and TCRdb's table has in-frame clones only and misses some. Among around 81,000 clones listed, almost 90% were seen once. This sequence originates from a woman older than 75 with acute or convalescent COVID-19. The chain links TRBV10-3 to TRBJ2-5; 8 nucleotides align to TRBD2. Sequenced sample: peripheral blood. The CDR3 loop reads CAISPQRGSQETQYF. CDR3 in DNA: TGTGCCATCAGTCCTCAGCGGGGGAGCCAAGAGACCCAGTACTTC.